Shown below are 19 T cell receptor beta chains from a single sample sequenced in a study of T cell changes during pregnancy in multiple sclerosis. Data came from immunoSEQ multiplex PCR; TCRdb stores just in-frame clones and leaves some out. Among some 70,000 clones listed, roughly 92% were seen once. Sequencing used peripheral blood, obtained after pregnancy. These receptors were taken from a female donor in good health, enrolled as a control in a pregnancy study.

This clone was seen just once. This rearrangement joins TRBV11-2 to TRBJ1-1; D possibly corresponds to TRBD1 (5 bases). The CDR3 loop spans 13 amino acids. From germline, CDR1 is SGHAT and CDR2 FQNNGV. V gave up 2 bases and J gave up 4 bases, with 8 bases separating them. The CDR3 sequence is CASSLSGGTEAFF. The CDR3 DNA follows: TGTGCCAGCAGCTTATCGGGGGGCACTGAAGCTTTCTTT.

CDR3 nucleotide sequence: TGTGCCAGCAGCTCCACAGGGTTTGAGTATCTTGGGTATTCACCCCTCCACTTT. Translating gives CASSSTGFEYLGYSPLHF. V gene TRBV13 combines with J gene TRBJ1-6, with a tentative D call TRBD1 (6 bases). The CDR3 is made up of 18 amino acids. Trimming took off 4 bases at V and 8 bases at J, with 24 bases between the two ends. CDR1 PRHDT and CDR2 FYEKMQ come from the germline V gene (reference sequence).

The chain joins TRBV6-5 to TRBJ1-1, with 8 bases fitting TRBD1. The CDR3 spans 14 residues. CDR1 and CDR2 (germline): MNHEY, SVGAGI. The junction had 12 bases not matched to a gene; V was cut back by 7 bases and J by 8 bases. CDR3 nucleotides: TGTGCCAGCACCCCCCAGGGGGCAAGTGAGGAAGCTTTCTTT. The encoded protein is CASTPQGASEEAFF.

The genes are TRBV7-7 and TRBJ1-3, with D possibly TRBD1 on 6 matching bases. The CDR3 loop spans 15 amino acids. CDR1 is SSHAT, CDR2 FNYEAQ, per germline (reference sequence). Trimming took off 5 bases at V and 4 bases at J, with 15 bases between the two ends. The CDR3 DNA reads TGTGCCAGCAGCCCCCTCCCGGACAGAGGAAACACCATATATTTT. It specifies CASSPLPDRGNTIYF.

The genes are TRBV25-1 and TRBJ1-5; 8 nucleotides line up with TRBD1. The CDR3 extends over 16 amino acids. J was trimmed by 5 bases and V by 5 bases; bases with no gene match: 11. The germline gives CDR1 MGHDK, CDR2 SYGVNS. CDR3 nucleotide sequence: TGTGCCAGCAGTCCACTAGGACAGGGCCAAGATCAGCCCCAGCATTTT. Translating gives CASSPLGQGQDQPQHF.

The V gene is TRBV27, the J gene TRBJ1-5, with D possibly being TRBD1 (6 bases). CDR3 length equals 16 residues. Deletions cut 1 base from V and 6 bases from J, with 16 bases between. Germline V CDR1 and CDR2: MNHEY, SMNVEV (reference sequence). CDR3 region: CASSLFPTGSAQPQHF. DNA of the CDR3: TGTGCCAGCAGTTTATTTCCAACAGGGTCAGCTCAGCCCCAGCATTTT.

The chain recombines TRBV7-3 with TRBJ2-7; 8 nucleotides line up with TRBD2. With 5 bases clipped from V and 3 bases from J, the junction kept 6 bases outside the gene matches. Germline-derived CDR1 and CDR2 are SGHTA and FQGTGA. This CDR3 has 14 amino acids. CDR3 residues: CASSPSGSGYEQYF. As DNA, the CDR3 is TGTGCCAGCAGCCCAAGCGGGAGTGGCTACGAGCAGTACTTC. The full variable domain, with the rest looked up from reference TRBV7-3 and TRBJ2-7, is GAGVSQTPSNKVTEKGKYVELRCDPISGHTALYWYRQSLGQGPEFLIYFQGTGAADDSGLPNDRFFAVRPEGSVSTLKIQRTERGDSAVYLCASSPSGSGYEQYFGPGTRLTVT.

This clone showed up just once. This rearrangement joins TRBV6-6 to TRBJ2-7, with TRBD2 identical over 11 bases. The CDR3 sequence is 16 residues long. With 5 bases clipped from V and 4 bases from J, the junction kept 10 bases outside the gene matches. The germline V gene has CDR1 MNHNY and CDR2 SVGAGI (reference sequence). The CDR3 DNA reads TGTGCCAGCAGTCTGCGTAGCGGGGGGGGTGAGTACGAGCAGTACTTC. This sequence encodes CASSLRSGGGEYEQYF.

This rearrangement joins TRBV5-1 to TRBJ2-7; D perhaps matches TRBD1 (5 bases). The CDR3 runs to 15 residues. Germline V lookup: CDR1 SGHRS, CDR2 YFSETQ. Trimming left V 4 bases short and J 0 bases short, with 14 bases between. The chain's CDR3 is CASSDTGESSYEQYF. CDR3 DNA: TGCGCCAGCAGCGACACAGGTGAAAGCTCCTACGAGCAGTACTTC.

The CDR3 DNA reads TGCGCCAGCAGCCAAGGGGGATTCAGCGGCGGTGCTGGATTTGGCTATGGCTACACCTTC. Its protein product is CASSQGGFSGGAGFGYGYTF. This chain joins TRBV4-3 and TRBJ1-2; D unresolved. The CDR3 runs to 20 residues. With 1 base removed from V and 4 bases from J, the gap between germline ends came to 28 bases. Germline V gives CDR1 LGHNA, CDR2 YSLEER.

The V and J genes are TRBV5-1 and TRBJ2-3; maybe TRBD1 (5 bases). CDR3 length equals 15 residues. V lost 4 bases and J lost 2, with 14 bases in between. Germline CDR1 and CDR2: SGHRS and YFSETQ. The CDR3 nucleotides are TGCGCCAGCAGCCCCCAGCCAGGGAACACAGATACGCAGTATTTT. Its protein is CASSPQPGNTDTQYF.

The V gene is TRBV7-8, the J gene TRBJ1-6; D not certain. Trimming took 4 bases from V and 7 from J, leaving 8 bases between them. The CDR3 covers 13 residues. From germline, CDR1 is SGHVS and CDR2 FQNEAQ. The CDR3 loop is CASSSTWNSPLHF. CDR3 coding DNA: TGTGCCAGCAGCTCCACATGGAATTCACCCCTCCACTTT.

The chain employs TRBV6-4 and TRBJ1-6; 9 bases match TRBD1. This CDR3 has 13 residues. V was pared by 5 bases and J by 8 bases, with 1 base of the junction left unmatched. Germline V gives CDR1 MRHNA, CDR2 SNTAGT. This CDR3 is CASSWTGDSPLHF. CDR3 DNA: TGTGCCAGCAGTTGGACAGGGGATTCACCCCTCCACTTT.

This rearrangement joins TRBV29-1 to TRBJ2-2, with a tentative D call TRBD1 (6 bases). Germline V gives CDR1 SQVTM, CDR2 ANQGSEA. The CDR3 runs 14 residues. V was cut by 5 bases and J by 0 bases, with 10 bases left in between. Written as DNA, the CDR3 is TGCAGCGTTATGGACAGCGCGAACACCGGGGAGCTGTTTTTT. Protein sequence: CSVMDSANTGELFF.

The chain employs TRBV11-2 and TRBJ2-1; possibly TRBD2 for D (5 bases). Germline CDR1 reads SGHAT; CDR2 reads FQNNGV. CDR3 length equals 18 residues. The V and J ends lost 0 bases and 0 bases respectively, with 15 bases between them. The CDR3 spells CASSLEEDFRSSYNEQFF. DNA for the CDR3: TGTGCCAGCAGCTTAGAGGAGGACTTCCGAAGCTCCTACAATGAGCAGTTCTTC.

This chain uses TRBV30 with TRBJ1-1; no firm D call. V dropped 5 bases and J dropped 5 bases, with 9 bases sitting between them. Germline lookup yields CDR1 GTSNPN and CDR2 SVGIG (reference sequence). There are 11 residues in the CDR3. In nucleotides, the CDR3 is TGTGCCTGGGTTCGGCGGACTGAAGCTTTCTTT. This codes for CAWVRRTEAFF.

The chain joins TRBV28 to TRBJ1-4; unclear D gene. Germline values: CDR1 MDHEN, CDR2 SYDVKM. Trimming left V 7 bases short and J 8 bases short, with 17 bases between. The CDR3 contains 14 residues. CDR3 in DNA: TGTGCCAGCACCTCGAGAGGGCTGGGCGAAAAACTGTTTTTT. Its translation: CASTSRGLGEKLFF. The entire variable domain, with the rest obtained from reference TRBV28 and TRBJ1-4, is as follows: DVKVTQSSRYLVKRTGEKVFLECVQDMDHENMFWYRQDPGLGLRLIYFSYDVKMKEKGDIPEGYSVSREKKERFSLILESASTNQTSMYLCASTSRGLGEKLFFGSGTQLSVL.

This clone appeared a single time. The V and J genes are TRBV11-2 and TRBJ1-4; no clear D. The CDR3 runs 15 residues. Per germline, CDR1 SGHAT and CDR2 FQNNGV. V was pared by 5 bases and J by 8 bases, with 18 bases between. This CDR3 reads CASSRWPDPREKLFF. As DNA, the CDR3 is TGTGCCAGCAGCCGGTGGCCCGACCCTAGGGAAAAACTGTTTTTT.

CDR3 in DNA: TGTGCCAGCAGTCTTTCCTCGGACAGGCACACCGGGGAGCTGTTTTTT. This sequence encodes CASSLSSDRHTGELFF. The chain employs TRBV28 and TRBJ2-2, with 7 bases identical to TRBD1. Germline trimming cut 5 bases from V and 3 bases from J; bases unmatched to any gene: 9. The CDR3 has 16 amino acids. From germline, CDR1 is MDHEN and CDR2 SYDVKM.